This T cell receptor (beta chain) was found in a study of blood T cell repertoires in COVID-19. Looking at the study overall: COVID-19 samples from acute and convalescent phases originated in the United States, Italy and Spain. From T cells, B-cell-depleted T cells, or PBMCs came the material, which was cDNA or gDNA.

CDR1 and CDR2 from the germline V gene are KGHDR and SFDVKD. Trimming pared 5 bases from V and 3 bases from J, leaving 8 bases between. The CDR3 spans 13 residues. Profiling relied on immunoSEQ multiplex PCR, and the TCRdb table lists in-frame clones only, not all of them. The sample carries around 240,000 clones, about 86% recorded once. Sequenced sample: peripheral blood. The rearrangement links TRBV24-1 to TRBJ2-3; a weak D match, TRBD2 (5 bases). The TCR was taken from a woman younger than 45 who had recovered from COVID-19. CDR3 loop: CATSARTTDTQYF. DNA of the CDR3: TGTGCCACCAGTGCTAGGACTACAGATACGCAGTATTTT.